This TCR beta chain stems from a study of blood T cell repertoires in COVID-19. As handled by the study authors: Amplification of reference gene primers was used by the study to estimate nucleated cell counts. Clones were sequenced by immunoSEQ multiplex PCR, and TCRdb holds only the in-frame ones, with some missing. That table gives V, J and clone size, and the DNA gave D and trimming. The data contain more than 300,000 clones, 85% to 95% of them singletons. Enrolled through a virtual design, the participants were between about 18 and 100 years of age and came from fewer than 30 US areas. Participants were placed into cohorts based on the clinical history they reported. Sequenced material: PBMCs or T cells enriched from blood (not recorded which). The TCR comes from a woman aged 25 to 39 who had been exposed to COVID-19.

CDR3 DNA sequence: TGCGCCAGCAGCCACTTGAGTGCGCGGGGGGGTTGGAGGTCCTACAATGAGCAGTTCTTC. Amino acids: CASSHLSARGGWRSYNEQFF. This chain connects TRBV4-3 to TRBJ2-1, with 9 bases that match TRBD2. Trimming removed 3 bases from V and 1 base from J; junction bases left unmatched: 16. The CDR3 has 20 amino acids. The V gene's germline CDR1 is LGHNA and CDR2 YSLEER.